The 20 T cell receptor beta chains listed next were all sequenced from one sample in a study of T cell clones after liver transplantation. TCRdb keeps only in-frame clones here, not all; method: immunoSEQ multiplex PCR. This sample has about 20,000 clones; about 83% occur once, and the top ten carry 35% to 45%. The sample here was CD8+ T cells from blood, taken less than 70 months after liver transplant. The receptors shown here come from a human patient who received a liver transplant. Some T cells may arise from the graft donor.

The chain uses TRBV19 and TRBJ2-7; the D gene could be TRBD1 or TRBD2 (5 bases each). Germline V gene data show CDR1 as LNHDA and CDR2 as SQIVND (reference sequence). Trimming left V 5 bases short and J 3 bases short, with 11 bases between. This CDR3 spans 13 amino acids. The CDR3 sequence is CASSPGRYYEQYF. CDR3 DNA: TGTGCCAGTAGTCCGGGGCGCTACTACGAGCAGTACTTC. The variable domain in full, with the rest retrieved from reference TRBV19 and TRBJ2-7, is DGGITQSPKYLFRKEGQNVTLSCEQNLNHDAMYWYRQDPGQGLRLIYYSQIVNDFQKGDIAEGYSVSREKKESFPLTVTSAQKNPTAFYLCASSPGRYYEQYFGPGTRLTVT.

In its sample, this clone is medium-sized. The V and J genes are TRBV7-9 and TRBJ1-1; no reliable D call. Germline assignment: CDR1 SEHNR and CDR2 FQNEAQ (reference sequence). V was trimmed by 6 bases and J by 1 base, leaving 15 bases between them. This CDR3 is built from 15 residues. CDR3: CASSPLGRPNTEAFF. CDR3 DNA sequence: TGTGCCAGCAGTCCCCTCGGCCGGCCGAACACTGAAGCTTTCTTT.

The chain has TRBV7-9 and TRBJ1-1; D ambiguous. Germline values: CDR1 SEHNR, CDR2 FQNEAQ (reference sequence). The CDR3 contains 16 residues. V lost 4 bases and J 3 bases, leaving 18 bases between the germline ends. The CDR3 nucleotides are TGTGCCAGCAGCTCATATCCTAACAGTCCTGACACTGAAGCTTTCTTT. Translation gives CASSSYPNSPDTEAFF. Full variable domain (missing parts from reference TRBV7-9 and TRBJ1-1): DTGVSQNPRHKITKRGQNVTFRCDPISEHNRLYWYRQTLGQGPEFLTYFQNEAQLEKSRLLSDRFSAERPKGSFSTLEIQRTEQGDSAMYLCASSSYPNSPDTEAFFGQGTRLTVV.

The chain uses TRBV27 and TRBJ2-6, with D unresolved. Germline CDR1 MNHEY, CDR2 SMNVEV (reference sequence). This CDR3 contains 15 residues. V gave up 3 bases and J gave up 0 bases, with 6 bases separating them. Written as DNA, the CDR3 is TGTGCCAGCAGTTTTGGGTCCTCTGGGGCCAACGTCCTGACTTTC. Encoded protein: CASSFGSSGANVLTF.

This clone was seen only once. This sequence joins TRBV11-2 and TRBJ2-3; TRBD2 is a possible D gene (7 bases). The germline V gene encodes CDR1 SGHAT and CDR2 FQNNGV. The V end was cut by 5 bases, the J end by 2 bases, with 17 bases between. The CDR3 totals 16 residues. The CDR3 is CASSRGPGGFTDTQYF. The CDR3 nucleotides are TGTGCCAGCAGCAGGGGTCCGGGGGGCTTCACAGATACGCAGTATTTT.

CDR3: CASTGAETGPYEQYF. Here the CDR3 DNA reads TGTGCCAGCACTGGGGCAGAGACAGGGCCCTACGAGCAGTACTTC. The chain joins TRBV7-3 to TRBJ2-7, with 7 bases matching TRBD1. With V trimmed by 7 bases and J by 2 bases, 11 bases remained unmatched. Germline V gene data show CDR1 as SGHTA and CDR2 as FQGTGA. This CDR3 contains 15 residues.

The sample holds one count of this clone. The chain employs TRBV4-1 and TRBJ2-7; 8 bases are a match to TRBD1. The CDR3 has 15 residues. CDR1 is MGHRA, CDR2 YSYEKL, per germline. With 4 bases clipped from V and 5 bases from J, the junction kept 10 bases outside the gene matches. The CDR3 loop reads CASSRAQGALDEQYF. CDR3 DNA sequence: TGCGCCAGCAGCCGAGCCCAGGGGGCGCTGGACGAGCAGTACTTC.

This chain uses TRBV4-2 with TRBJ2-3, with D perhaps matching TRBD2 (7 bases). The CDR3 consists of 16 residues. Deletions cut 2 bases from V and 3 bases from J, with 15 bases between. Germline V gene sequence: CDR1 LGHNA, CDR2 YNFKEQ. The CDR3 DNA reads as TGTGCCAGCAGCCAATATAGCGGGCAGGGGACAGATACGCAGTATTTT. Translated: CASSQYSGQGTDTQYF.

The chain joins TRBV7-9 to TRBJ2-2; D possibly corresponds to TRBD2 (6 bases). The germline gives CDR1 SEHNR, CDR2 FQNEAQ (reference sequence). There are 16 residues in the CDR3. The V end lost 0 bases, the J end lost 4 bases, and 12 bases lay between the germline ends. CDR3 protein: CASSLARGTGTGELFF. In nucleotides, the CDR3 is TGTGCCAGCAGCTTAGCGCGCGGGACGGGCACCGGGGAGCTGTTTTTT.

The CDR3 sequence: CASSLEGYNEQFF. The CDR3 DNA sequence: TGTGCCAGCAGCTTAGAGGGCTACAATGAGCAGTTCTTC. V usage is TRBV11-2 and J usage is TRBJ2-1; no firm D call. V lost 0 bases and J 3 bases, leaving 3 bases between the germline ends. There are 13 residues in the CDR3. Germline V lookup: CDR1 SGHAT, CDR2 FQNNGV.

CDR3 amino acids: CSAEDYGYTF. The CDR3 DNA reads TGCAGTGCCGAGGACTATGGCTACACCTTC. The rearrangement links TRBV20-1 to TRBJ1-2; D is ambiguous. V was shortened by 6 bases and J by 3 bases, with 5 bases between the two germline ends. The CDR3 is 10 residues long. Germline V gene lookup returns CDR1 DFQATT and CDR2 SNEGSKA (reference sequence).

The chain joins TRBV7-3 to TRBJ2-1; 8 bases agree with TRBD1. The V segment lost 1 base and the J segment 4 bases; nucleotides outside the gene matches: 9. Germline V CDR1 and CDR2: SGHTA, FQGTGA. The CDR3 length is 17 residues. The CDR3, as DNA: TGTGCCAGCAGCTTAAACCCGGACAGGGCGGGTTACAATGAGCAGTTCTTC. It translates to CASSLNPDRAGYNEQFF.

V and J are TRBV2 and TRBJ1-5, with D possibly being TRBD1 (5 bases). V was pared by 2 bases and J by 5 bases, with 16 bases between. This CDR3 contains 16 residues. Germline CDR1 reads SNHLY; CDR2 reads FYNNEI. DNA for the CDR3: TGTGCCAGCAGTGAATCCCAGGGTTCTCGCTATCAGCCCCAGCATTTT. Translated: CASSESQGSRYQPQHF. The entire variable domain, with the rest obtained from reference TRBV2 and TRBJ1-5, is as follows: EPEVTQTPSHQVTQMGQEVILRCVPISNHLYFYWYRQILGQKVEFLVSFYNNEISEKSEIFDDQFSVERPDGSNFTLKIRSTKLEDSAMYFCASSESQGSRYQPQHFGDGTRLSIL.

Judged by abundance, this clone is medium-sized. The V gene is TRBV7-6, the J gene TRBJ2-7, with D tentatively TRBD1 (7 bases). This CDR3 is built from 13 residues. Trimming shortened V by 3 bases and J by 7 bases, and 13 bases separated the two germline ends. Germline V gene sequence: CDR1 SGHVS, CDR2 FNYEAQ. CDR3 nucleotide sequence: TGTGCCAGCAGCTTTGGGCAGGGGGGTGAGCAGTACTTC. Translation gives CASSFGQGGEQYF.

The chain employs TRBV5-4 and TRBJ2-2, with D tentatively TRBD1 or TRBD2 (5 bases each). CDR1 and CDR2 from the germline V gene are SGHNT and YYREEE (reference sequence). The length of the CDR3 is 15 residues. Trimming left V 2 bases short and J 2 bases short, with 10 bases between. CDR3 region: CASSFGTDNTGELFF. The CDR3 coding sequence is TGTGCCAGCAGCTTTGGGACGGATAACACCGGGGAGCTGTTTTTT.

The rearrangement links TRBV19 to TRBJ2-7, with D tentatively TRBD2 (6 bases). Trimming took off 5 bases at V and 0 bases at J, with 11 bases between the two ends. This CDR3 spans 14 amino acids. CDR1 LNHDA and CDR2 SQIVND come from the germline V gene (reference sequence). This CDR3 reads CASSADYSSYEQYF. For the CDR3, the DNA is TGTGCCAGTAGTGCGGACTACAGCTCCTACGAGCAGTACTTC.

The chain joins TRBV29-1 to TRBJ2-7; 7 bases match TRBD1. CDR1 and CDR2 from the germline V gene are SQVTM and ANQGSEA. J was trimmed by 3 bases and V by 3 bases; bases with no gene match: 5. This CDR3 has 13 residues. CDR3 amino acids: CSVEFRDSYEQYF. CDR3 nucleotide sequence: TGCAGCGTTGAGTTTCGGGACAGCTACGAGCAGTACTTC.

The rearrangement joins TRBV19 to TRBJ2-7, with 7 bases fitting TRBD1. The trim removed 5 bases at V and 2 bases at J, leaving 9 bases unmatched. The CDR3 has 15 amino acids. The germline V gene encodes CDR1 LNHDA and CDR2 SQIVND (reference sequence). CDR3 residues: CASSATGVGPYEQYF. CDR3 bases: TGTGCCAGTAGTGCCACAGGGGTGGGTCCCTACGAGCAGTACTTC. Combining the CDR3 with reference TRBV19 and TRBJ2-7 gives the whole variable domain DGGITQSPKYLFRKEGQNVTLSCEQNLNHDAMYWYRQDPGQGLRLIYYSQIVNDFQKGDIAEGYSVSREKKESFPLTVTSAQKNPTAFYLCASSATGVGPYEQYFGPGTRLTVT.

The chain joins TRBV6-5 to TRBJ2-1; D remains unclear. Germline CDR1 and CDR2: MNHEY and SVGAGI. The CDR3 extends over 12 amino acids. V lost 5 bases to trimming and J lost 8 bases, with 10 bases between them. The chain's CDR3 is CASSLYTDEQFF. The CDR3 DNA is TGTGCCAGCAGTCTATACACCGATGAGCAGTTCTTC.

This clone has more than one count but fewer than ten. V usage is TRBV27 and J usage is TRBJ2-7; TRBD2 is a possible D gene (5 bases). Germline V gives CDR1 MNHEY, CDR2 SMNVEV (reference sequence). This CDR3 comprises 14 residues. The ends were cut back, 2 bases at V and 5 bases at J, with 13 bases in the middle. CDR3 residues: CASSLSPGMNEQYF. The CDR3 nucleotides are TGTGCCAGCAGTTTAAGTCCGGGGATGAACGAGCAGTACTTC.